Following are 10 T cell receptor beta chains from one sample sequenced in a study of T cell responses to AZD1222 COVID-19 vaccine. The assay was immunoSEQ multiplex PCR, and TCRdb's table has in-frame clones only and misses some. The profile shows roughly 170,000 clones, about 90% of them singletons. The material sequenced was peripheral blood, taken on day 0 of AZD1222 vaccination. These receptors all come from an adult in good health.

The J gene is TRBJ1-6, the V gene TRBV7-2; no clear D gene. V was shortened by 5 bases and J by 6 bases, with 5 bases between the two germline ends. The CDR3 covers 12 residues. The germline gives CDR1 SGHTA, CDR2 FQGNSA. As DNA, the CDR3 is TGTGCCAGCAGCCCGATTAATTCACCCCTCCACTTT. Its protein is CASSPINSPLHF.

The chain couples TRBV4-1 to TRBJ2-1, with D hard to call. V gave up 0 bases and J gave up 10 bases, with 16 bases separating them. The germline V gene has CDR1 MGHRA and CDR2 YSYEKL. This CDR3 is built from 15 residues. CDR3 in DNA: TGCGCCAGCAGCCAAGAGGTGATGGTCCGAAGGGAGCAGTTCTTC. Amino acid sequence: CASSQEVMVRREQFF.

This chain joins TRBV7-2 and TRBJ1-6; D is uncertain. Deletions cut 6 bases from V and 11 bases from J, with 20 bases between. Germline V gene data show CDR1 as SGHTA and CDR2 as FQGNSA. This CDR3 is 15 amino acids long. CDR3 nucleotide sequence: TGTGCCAGCAGTTTAAAGGACGGGCTTGGGACACCCCTCCACTTT. Its translation is CASSLKDGLGTPLHF.

J is TRBJ2-2 and V is TRBV29-1; TRBD1 might be the D (6 bases). The CDR3 has 17 residues. V lost 6 bases to trimming and J lost 0 bases, with 20 bases between them. Germline CDR1 and CDR2: SQVTM and ANQGSEA. This CDR3 is CSVRTAAGVPNTGELFF. The CDR3 DNA follows: TGCAGCGTCCGGACAGCGGCCGGGGTTCCGAACACCGGGGAGCTGTTTTTT.

The V and J genes are TRBV19 and TRBJ1-2; a possible D gene is TRBD1 (6 bases). V lost 8 bases, J lost 3 bases, and 16 bases lay in between. The germline CDR1 and CDR2 sequences are LNHDA and SQIVND (reference sequence). There are 14 residues in the CDR3. CDR3 nucleotides: TGTGCCAGTTCCCAAACTGACAGGTACTATGGCTACACCTTC. It encodes CASSQTDRYYGYTF.

The chain joins TRBV7-2 to TRBJ2-5, with 10 bases aligning to TRBD1. Losses at the gene ends were 1 base for V and 1 base for J; bases not matched to a gene: 6. This CDR3 is built from 17 residues. Germline assignment: CDR1 SGHTA and CDR2 FQGNSA. CDR3 DNA: TGTGCCAGCAGCTTAGGTCGGGACAGGGGATTCCAAGAGACCCAGTACTTC. This sequence encodes CASSLGRDRGFQETQYF.

The table lists this clone with a count of one. J is TRBJ2-7 and V is TRBV29-1; 8 nucleotides agree with TRBD1. J gave up 2 bases and V 3 bases, and 3 bases lay outside the gene matches. The V gene's germline CDR1 is SQVTM and CDR2 ANQGSEA. The CDR3 is made up of 13 amino acids. The CDR3 DNA is TGCAGCGTTGAGGACAGGGAAACCTACGAGCAGTACTTC. As protein: CSVEDRETYEQYF.

V usage is TRBV27 and J usage is TRBJ2-1, with a tentative D call TRBD2 (6 bases). The CDR3 has 17 amino acids. Germline V lookup: CDR1 MNHEY, CDR2 SMNVEV (reference sequence). With 3 bases removed from V and 8 bases from J, the gap between germline ends came to 23 bases. The chain's CDR3 is CASSFLPGELYGDEQFF. The DNA for the CDR3 is TGTGCCAGCAGTTTCCTTCCGGGGGAACTCTACGGTGATGAGCAGTTCTTC.

The gene calls are TRBV7-2 and TRBJ2-3; 7 bases line up with TRBD2. This CDR3 has 15 amino acids. V lost 5 bases and J lost 6; bases outside the gene matches: 11. Germline V gene sequence: CDR1 SGHTA, CDR2 FQGNSA. The chain's CDR3 is CASSPRLALRDTQYF. The DNA of the CDR3 is TGTGCCAGCAGCCCCCGACTAGCCCTTCGGGATACGCAGTATTTT.

V is TRBV2 and J is TRBJ2-7; D unresolved. The germline CDR1 and CDR2 sequences are SNHLY and FYNNEI. Trimming cost V 2 bases and J 1 base, with 18 bases left between them. There are 17 residues in the CDR3. For the CDR3, the DNA is TGTGCCAGCAGTGAATCGGGCATATACGCCGATTCCTACGAGCAGTACTTC. Residues: CASSESGIYADSYEQYF.